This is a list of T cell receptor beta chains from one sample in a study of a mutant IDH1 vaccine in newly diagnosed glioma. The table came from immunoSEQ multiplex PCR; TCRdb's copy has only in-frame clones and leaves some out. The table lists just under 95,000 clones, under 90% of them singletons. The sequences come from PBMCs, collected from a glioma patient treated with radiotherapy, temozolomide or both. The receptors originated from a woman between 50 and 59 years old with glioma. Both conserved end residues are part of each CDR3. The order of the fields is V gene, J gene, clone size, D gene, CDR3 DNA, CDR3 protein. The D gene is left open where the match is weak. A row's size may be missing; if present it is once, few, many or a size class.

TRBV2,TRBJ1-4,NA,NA,TGTGCCAGCAGGTCCCCATTTTTGGAAGAAAAACTGTTTTTT,CASRSPFLEEKLFF
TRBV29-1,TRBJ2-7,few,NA,TGCAGCGTTGACTCTGGCTACGAGCAGTACTTC,CSVDSGYEQYF
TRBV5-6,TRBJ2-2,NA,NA,TGTGCCAGCAGCTTACTAAGGGGGAGACCGAACACCGGGGAGCTGTTTTTT,CASSLLRGRPNTGELFF
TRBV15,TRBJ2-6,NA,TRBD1,TGTGCCACCAGCGAGGGACAGTTTCTATCTGGGGCCAACGTCCTGACTTTC,CATSEGQFLSGANVLTF
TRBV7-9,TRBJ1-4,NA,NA,TGTGCCAGCAGCCCCGGGCTTCCTAATGAAAAACTGTTTTTT,CASSPGLPNEKLFF
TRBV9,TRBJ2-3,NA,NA,TGTGCCAGCAGCGTAGAGGGCAGCTACTCTAGCACAGATACGCAGTATTTT,CASSVEGSYSSTDTQYF
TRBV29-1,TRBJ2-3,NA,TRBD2,TGCAGCGTTGGCTACGCGTCTATAGCGGGAACAGATACGCAGTATTTT,CSVGYASIAGTDTQYF
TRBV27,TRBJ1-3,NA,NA,TGTGCCAGCAGTAGGGGACAAGGAGGGGGGGACTCTGGAAACACCATATATTTT,CASSRGQGGGDSGNTIYF
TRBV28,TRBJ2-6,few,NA,TGTGCTTCTAGGAGGGTTACTGGGGCCAACGTCCTGACTTTC,CASRRVTGANVLTF
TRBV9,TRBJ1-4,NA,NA,TGTGCCAGCAGCGTAGGGGGAGGAAGAACTAATGAAAAACTGTTTTTT,CASSVGGGRTNEKLFF
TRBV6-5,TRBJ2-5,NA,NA,TGTGCCAGCAGTTCGGGCGGATTGAAGACCCAGTACTTC,CASSSGGLKTQYF
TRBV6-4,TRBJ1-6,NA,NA,TGTGCCAGCAGTGACGTGAACGGTAATTCACCCCTCCACTTT,CASSDVNGNSPLHF
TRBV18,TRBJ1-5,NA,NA,TGTGCCAGCTCACCACCTGGGGGGTATCAGCCCCAGCATTTT,CASSPPGGYQPQHF
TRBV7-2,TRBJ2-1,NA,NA,TGTGCCAGCAGCCCACCGTCCTGGGGTGAGCAGTTCTTC,CASSPPSWGEQFF
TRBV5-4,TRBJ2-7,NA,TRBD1,TGTGCCAAAGAGGGACAGCCCCAGTACGAGCAGTACTTC,CAKEGQPQYEQYF
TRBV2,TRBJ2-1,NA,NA,TGTGCCAGCAGTGGATTAGCCCCAGGGTATTCCTTGTTCTTC,CASSGLAPGYSLFF
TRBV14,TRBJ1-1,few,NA,TGTGCCAGCAGCCAAGTTCCGGCGAACACTGAAGCTTTCTTT,CASSQVPANTEAFF
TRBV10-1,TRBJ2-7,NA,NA,TGCGCCAGCAGTGAGTCGGGGCCTGATAAGGGGAGTTACGAGCAGTACTTC,CASSESGPDKGSYEQYF
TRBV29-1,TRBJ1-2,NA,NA,TGCAGCGTTGAAGATCAAGCGGGCCCGAACTATGGCTACACCTTC,CSVEDQAGPNYGYTF
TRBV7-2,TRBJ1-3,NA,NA,TGTGCCAGCAGCGTAGACAGGTCTGGAAACACCATATATTTT,CASSVDRSGNTIYF
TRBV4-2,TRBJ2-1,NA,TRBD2,TGTGCCAGCAGCCTCCTAGCGGGGGGGAATGAGCAGTTCTTC,CASSLLAGGNEQFF
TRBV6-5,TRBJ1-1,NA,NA,TGTGCCAGCAGTTACCCCGGCAGGGGCACTGAAGCTTTCTTT,CASSYPGRGTEAFF
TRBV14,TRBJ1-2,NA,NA,TGTGCCAGCAGCCAAGTCGTTTCGGCGGACCCCAGTCACTACACCTTC,CASSQVVSADPSHYTF
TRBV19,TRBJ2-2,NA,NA,TGTGCCAGTAGTATGCACACCGGGGAGCTGTTTTTT,CASSMHTGELFF
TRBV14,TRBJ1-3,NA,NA,TGTGCCAGCAGCCAGGGACATGGAAACACCATATATTTT,CASSQGHGNTIYF
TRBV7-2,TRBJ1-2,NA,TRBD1,TGTGCCAGCAGCTACTCACCGGGACAGGGGTTTCATGGCTACACCTTC,CASSYSPGQGFHGYTF
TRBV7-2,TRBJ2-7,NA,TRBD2,TGTGCCAGCAGCTTACTCCCAGCGGGGGCCTACGAGCAGTACTTC,CASSLLPAGAYEQYF
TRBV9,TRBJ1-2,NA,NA,TGTGCCAGCAGCGTAGACGGGAGGGTGGGCGGCTACACCTTC,CASSVDGRVGGYTF
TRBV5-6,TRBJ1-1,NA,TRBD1,TGTGCCAGCAGCCGACAGGGGAGTAACGCTGAAGCTTTCTTT,CASSRQGSNAEAFF
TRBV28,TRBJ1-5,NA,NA,TGTGCCAGCAGTTTTGGGGCCCGGGTAGAGCCCCAGCATTTT,CASSFGARVEPQHF
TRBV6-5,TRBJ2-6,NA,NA,TGTGCCAGCCTCCGGTCACAGTCTGGGGCCAACGTCCTGACTTTC,CASLRSQSGANVLTF
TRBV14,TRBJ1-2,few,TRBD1,TGTGCCAGCAGCCCGGACAGGGGGCACGGCTACACCTTC,CASSPDRGHGYTF
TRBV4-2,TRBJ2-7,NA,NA,TGTGCCAGCAGCCAAGAGGCGGGCCTAGCGAGCTACGAGCAGTACTTC,CASSQEAGLASYEQYF
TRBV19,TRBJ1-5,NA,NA,TGTGCCAGTAGTACCGGAGGAGGGTCCAATCAGCCCCAGCATTTT,CASSTGGGSNQPQHF
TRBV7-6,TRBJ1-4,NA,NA,TGTGCCAGCAGCTCCAACCCCTACAGGGAAAAACTGTTTTTT,CASSSNPYREKLFF
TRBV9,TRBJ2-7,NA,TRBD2,TGTGCCAGCAGCCACCCCCGGGGGGAGGCTAGCGGGGGGCGGAGCTCCTACGAGCAGTACTTC,CASSHPRGEASGGRSSYEQYF
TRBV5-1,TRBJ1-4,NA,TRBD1,TGCGCCAGCAGGCCGGCGACAGGGCCCAATGAAAAACTGTTTTTT,CASRPATGPNEKLFF
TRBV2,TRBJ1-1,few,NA,TGTGCCAGCAGTGAACCGGCAAGGAACACTGAAGCTTTCTTT,CASSEPARNTEAFF
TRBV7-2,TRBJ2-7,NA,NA,TGTGCCAGCAGCTTAGGCAGCGTAGCGGAGCAGTACTTC,CASSLGSVAEQYF
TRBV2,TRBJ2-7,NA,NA,TGTGCCAGCAGCCGAAGCTCCTACGAGCAGTACTTC,CASSRSSYEQYF